The clone carrying this T cell receptor (beta chain) has at least ten counts. Its antigen is not known. This library used 300 to 450 ng RNA and molecular barcoded adaptors spanning alpha/delta and beta/gamma chains. MiXCR was run by TCRdb on the reads, yielding one entry per CDR3 protein. The sample holds around 38,000 distinct CDR3 sequences; approximately 13% are singletons and the top ten take around a quarter. V was trimmed by 6 bases and J by 6 bases, leaving 11 bases between them. The length of the CDR3 is 12 residues. Germline assignment: CDR1 DFQATT and CDR2 SNEGSKA (reference sequence). This entry is derived from a study of read filtering for tumor transcriptome and immune sequencing. Study observations and caveats: Around 84% of IR-seq clonotypes had one read, totaling about 3.5% of reads; RNA-seq: 74.6% and 44.6%.

The chain is built from TRBV20-1 and TRBJ2-2; no clear D. Specimen: a population of CD138-negative cells sorted from bone marrow. The sequence came from a donor older than 35 with multiple myeloma. CDR3 nucleotide sequence: TGCAGTGCCCAGACGGATGCCGGGGAGCTGTTTTTT. Its protein is CSAQTDAGELFF.